This TCR beta chain was retrieved from a study of response to subunit inactivated influenza vaccine. Study findings and constraints: Few new T cells, the authors suggested, are recruited by each seasonal influenza vaccination.

Trimming left V 7 bases short and J 1 base short, with 16 bases between. The CDR3 is 15 residues long. Germline V gene lookup returns CDR1 SGHRS and CDR2 YFSETQ. Comments on this clonotype: Its antigen remains unidentified.

TCRdb ran MiXCR on the RT-PCR reads and lists one entry per CDR3 protein. The table records around 160,000 distinct CDR3 sequences, approximately 10% of them present only once. Sequencing used non-naive T cells sorted from PBMCs, obtained roughly 6 weeks after vaccination. The receptor comes from a middle-aged man who received an inactivated influenza vaccine. The genes are TRBV5-1 and TRBJ2-3, with D perhaps TRBD1 (5 bases). CDR3 sequence: CASDISTGGTDTQYF. In DNA, the CDR3 is TGCGCCAGCGATATCAGTACAGGCGGCACAGATACGCAGTATTTT.